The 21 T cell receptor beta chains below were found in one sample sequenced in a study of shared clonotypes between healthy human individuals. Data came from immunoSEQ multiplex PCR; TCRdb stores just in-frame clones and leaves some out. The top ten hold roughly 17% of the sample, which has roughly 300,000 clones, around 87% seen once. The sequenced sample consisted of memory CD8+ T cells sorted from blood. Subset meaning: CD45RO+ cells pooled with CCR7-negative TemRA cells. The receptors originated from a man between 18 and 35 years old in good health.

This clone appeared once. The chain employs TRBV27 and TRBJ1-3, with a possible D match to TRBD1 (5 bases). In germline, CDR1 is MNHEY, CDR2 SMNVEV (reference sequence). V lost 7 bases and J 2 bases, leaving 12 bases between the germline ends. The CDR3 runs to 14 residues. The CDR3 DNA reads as TGTGCCAGCACCAGTTTAGGGGCTGGAAACACCATATATTTT. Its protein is CASTSLGAGNTIYF.

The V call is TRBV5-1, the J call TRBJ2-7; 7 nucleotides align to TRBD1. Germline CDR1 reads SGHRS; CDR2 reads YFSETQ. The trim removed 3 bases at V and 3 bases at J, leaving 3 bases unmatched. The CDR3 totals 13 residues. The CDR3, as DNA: TGCGCCAGCAGCTCGGGGACAGACTACGAGCAGTACTTC. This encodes CASSSGTDYEQYF.

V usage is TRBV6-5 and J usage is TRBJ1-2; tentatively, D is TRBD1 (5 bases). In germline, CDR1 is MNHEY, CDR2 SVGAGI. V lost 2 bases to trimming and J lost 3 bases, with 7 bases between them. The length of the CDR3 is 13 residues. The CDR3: CASSYPGYYGYTF. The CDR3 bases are TGTGCCAGCAGTTACCCAGGGTACTATGGCTACACCTTC.

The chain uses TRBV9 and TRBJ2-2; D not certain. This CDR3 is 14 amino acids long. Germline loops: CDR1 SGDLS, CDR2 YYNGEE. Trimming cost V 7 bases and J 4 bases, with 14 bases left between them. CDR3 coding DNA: TGTGCCAGCGCGGTGGGGAACCCCACCGGGGAGCTGTTTTTT. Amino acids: CASAVGNPTGELFF.

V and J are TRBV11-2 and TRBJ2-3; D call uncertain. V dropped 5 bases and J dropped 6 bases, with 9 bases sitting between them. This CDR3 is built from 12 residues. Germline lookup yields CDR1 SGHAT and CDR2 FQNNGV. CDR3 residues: CASSPLSDTQYF. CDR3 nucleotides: TGTGCCAGCAGCCCCTTATCGGATACGCAGTATTTT.

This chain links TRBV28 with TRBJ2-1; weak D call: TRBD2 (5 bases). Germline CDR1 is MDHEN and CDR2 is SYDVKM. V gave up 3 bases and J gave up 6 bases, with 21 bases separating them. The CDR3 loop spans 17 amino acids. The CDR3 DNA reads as TGTGCCAGCAGTTTCGACGGGGAGCCGAGCAAGGTCAATGAGCAGTTCTTC. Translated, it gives CASSFDGEPSKVNEQFF.

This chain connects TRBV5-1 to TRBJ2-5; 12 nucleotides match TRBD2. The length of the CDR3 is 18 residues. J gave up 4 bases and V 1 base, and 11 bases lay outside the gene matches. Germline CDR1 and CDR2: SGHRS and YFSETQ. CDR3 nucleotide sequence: TGCGCCAGCAGCTTGCCTTCTAGCGGGGGGGCGACCCCAGAGACCCAGTACTTC. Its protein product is CASSLPSSGGATPETQYF.

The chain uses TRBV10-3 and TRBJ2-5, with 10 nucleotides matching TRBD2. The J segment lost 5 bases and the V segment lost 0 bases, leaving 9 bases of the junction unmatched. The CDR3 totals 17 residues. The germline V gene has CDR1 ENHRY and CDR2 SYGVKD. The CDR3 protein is CAISESVLAGVGETQYF. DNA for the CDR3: TGTGCCATCAGTGAGTCGGTGCTAGCGGGAGTCGGTGAGACCCAGTACTTC.

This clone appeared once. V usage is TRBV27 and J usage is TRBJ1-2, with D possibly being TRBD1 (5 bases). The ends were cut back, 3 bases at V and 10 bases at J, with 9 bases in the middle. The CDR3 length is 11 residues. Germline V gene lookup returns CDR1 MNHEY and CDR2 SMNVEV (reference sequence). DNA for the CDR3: TGTGCCAGCAGTTTTCGGGGCGACTACACCTTC. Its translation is CASSFRGDYTF.

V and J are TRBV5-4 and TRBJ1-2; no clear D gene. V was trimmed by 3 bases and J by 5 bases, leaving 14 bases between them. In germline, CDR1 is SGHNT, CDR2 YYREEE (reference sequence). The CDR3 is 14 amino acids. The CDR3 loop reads CASSSLESYYGYTF. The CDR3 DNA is TGTGCCAGCAGCTCACTCGAGAGCTATTATGGCTACACCTTC.

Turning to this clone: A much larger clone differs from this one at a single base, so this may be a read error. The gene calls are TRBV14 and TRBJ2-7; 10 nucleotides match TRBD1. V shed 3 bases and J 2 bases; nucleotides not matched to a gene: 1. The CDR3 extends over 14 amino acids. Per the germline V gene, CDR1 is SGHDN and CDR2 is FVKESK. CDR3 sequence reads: CASSQGQGPYEQYF. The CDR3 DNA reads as TGTGCCAGCAGCCAGGGACAGGGGCCCTACGAGCAGTACTTC. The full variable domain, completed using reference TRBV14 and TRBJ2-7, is EAGVTQFPSHSVIEKGQTVTLRCDPISGHDNLYWYRRVMGKEIKFLLHFVKESKQDESGMPNNRFLAERTGGTYSTLKVQPAELEDSGVYFCASSQGQGPYEQYFGPGTRLTVT.

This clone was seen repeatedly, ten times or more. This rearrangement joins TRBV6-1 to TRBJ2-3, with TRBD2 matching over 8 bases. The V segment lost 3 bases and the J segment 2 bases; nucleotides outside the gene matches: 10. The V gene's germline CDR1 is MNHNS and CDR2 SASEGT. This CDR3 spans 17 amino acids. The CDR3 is CASSDWASGSFTDTQYF. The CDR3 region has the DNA TGTGCCAGCAGTGATTGGGCTAGCGGGTCTTTCACAGATACGCAGTATTTT.

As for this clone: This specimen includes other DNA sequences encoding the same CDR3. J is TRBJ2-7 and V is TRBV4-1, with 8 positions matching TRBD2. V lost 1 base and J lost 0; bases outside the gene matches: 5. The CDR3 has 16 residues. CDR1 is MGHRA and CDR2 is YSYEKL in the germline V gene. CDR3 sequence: CASSQVSSGGSYEQYF. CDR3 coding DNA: TGCGCCAGCAGCCAAGTCTCGAGCGGGGGCTCCTACGAGCAGTACTTC.

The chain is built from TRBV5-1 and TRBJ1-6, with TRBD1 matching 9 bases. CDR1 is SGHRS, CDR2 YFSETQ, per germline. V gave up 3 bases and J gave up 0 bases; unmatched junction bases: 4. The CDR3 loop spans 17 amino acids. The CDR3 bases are TGCGCCAGCAGCTGGGAGGGACAGGGCTCCTATAATTCACCCCTCCACTTT. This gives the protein CASSWEGQGSYNSPLHF.

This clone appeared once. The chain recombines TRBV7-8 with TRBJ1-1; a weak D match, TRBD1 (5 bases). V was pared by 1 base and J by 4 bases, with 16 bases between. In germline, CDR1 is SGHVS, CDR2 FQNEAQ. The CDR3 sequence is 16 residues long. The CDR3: CASSLGGGLGLTEAFF. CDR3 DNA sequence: TGTGCCAGCAGCTTAGGGGGGGGACTGGGGCTCACTGAAGCTTTCTTT.

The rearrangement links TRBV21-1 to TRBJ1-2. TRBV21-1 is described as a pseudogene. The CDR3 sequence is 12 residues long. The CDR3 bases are TGTGCCAGCAGCAAAGGTAAAAACGGCTACACCTTC. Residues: CASSKGKNGYTF.

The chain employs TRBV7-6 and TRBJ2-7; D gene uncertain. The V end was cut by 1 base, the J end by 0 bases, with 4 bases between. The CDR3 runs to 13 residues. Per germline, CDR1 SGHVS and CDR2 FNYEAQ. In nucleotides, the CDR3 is TGTGCCAGCAGCTTAGGGGTCTCCTACGAGCAGTACTTC. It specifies CASSLGVSYEQYF.

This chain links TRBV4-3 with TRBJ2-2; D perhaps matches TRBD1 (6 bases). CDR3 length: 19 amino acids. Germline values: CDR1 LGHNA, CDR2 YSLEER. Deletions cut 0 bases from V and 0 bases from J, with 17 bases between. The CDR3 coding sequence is TGCGCCAGCAGCCAAGACTCTAAGACAGGAACTACGAACACCGGGGAGCTGTTTTTT. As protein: CASSQDSKTGTTNTGELFF.

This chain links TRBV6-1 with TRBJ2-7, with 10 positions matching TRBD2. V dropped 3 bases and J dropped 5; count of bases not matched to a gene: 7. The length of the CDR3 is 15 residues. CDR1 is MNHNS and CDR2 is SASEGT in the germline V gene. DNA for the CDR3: TGTGCCAGCAGTGACACAGCGGGAGGGCCCCACGAGCAGTACTTC. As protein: CASSDTAGGPHEQYF.

The CDR3 DNA sequence: TGTGCCAGCAGTTCTCTTGGCGTCGAGCAGTACTTC. Translated: CASSSLGVEQYF. The V call is TRBV6-5, the J call TRBJ2-7, with D unresolved. CDR1 and CDR2 from the germline V gene are MNHEY and SVGAGI. The CDR3 spans 12 residues. V was pared by 4 bases and J by 6 bases, with 10 bases between.

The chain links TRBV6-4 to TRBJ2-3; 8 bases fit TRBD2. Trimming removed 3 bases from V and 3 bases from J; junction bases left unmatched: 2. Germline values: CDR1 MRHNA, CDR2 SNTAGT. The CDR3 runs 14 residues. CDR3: CASSEAGVTDTQYF. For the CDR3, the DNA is TGTGCCAGCAGTGAAGCGGGAGTAACAGATACGCAGTATTTT.